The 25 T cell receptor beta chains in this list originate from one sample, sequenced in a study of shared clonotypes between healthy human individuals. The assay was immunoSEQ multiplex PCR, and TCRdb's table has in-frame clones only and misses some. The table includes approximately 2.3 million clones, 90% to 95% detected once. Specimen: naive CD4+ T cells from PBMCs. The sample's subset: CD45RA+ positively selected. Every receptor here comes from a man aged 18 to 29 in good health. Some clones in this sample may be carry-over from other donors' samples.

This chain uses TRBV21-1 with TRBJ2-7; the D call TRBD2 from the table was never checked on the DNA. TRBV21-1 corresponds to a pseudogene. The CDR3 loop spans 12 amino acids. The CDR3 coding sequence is TGTGCCAGCAGCACTAAAGATAGCGAGCAGTACTTC. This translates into CASSTKDSEQYF.

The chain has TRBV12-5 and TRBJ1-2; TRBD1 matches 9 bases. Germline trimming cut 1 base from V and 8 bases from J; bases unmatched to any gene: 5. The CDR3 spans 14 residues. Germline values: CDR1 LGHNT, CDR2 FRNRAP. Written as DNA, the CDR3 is TGTGCTAGTGGTTTGGCGGGACAGGGTGACGGCTACACCTTC. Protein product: CASGLAGQGDGYTF.

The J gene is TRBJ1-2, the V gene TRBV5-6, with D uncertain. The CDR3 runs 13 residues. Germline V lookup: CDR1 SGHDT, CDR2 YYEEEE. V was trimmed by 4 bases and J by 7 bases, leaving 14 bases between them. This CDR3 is CASSRMLTGGYTF. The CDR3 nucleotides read TGTGCCAGCAGCCGGATGTTGACGGGTGGCTACACCTTC. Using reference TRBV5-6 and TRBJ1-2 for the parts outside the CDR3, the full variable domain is DAGVTQSPTHLIKTRGQQVTLRCSPKSGHDTVSWYQQALGQGPQFIFQYYEEEERQRGNFPDRFSGHQFPNYSSELNVNALLLGDSALYLCASSRMLTGGYTFGSGTRLTVV.

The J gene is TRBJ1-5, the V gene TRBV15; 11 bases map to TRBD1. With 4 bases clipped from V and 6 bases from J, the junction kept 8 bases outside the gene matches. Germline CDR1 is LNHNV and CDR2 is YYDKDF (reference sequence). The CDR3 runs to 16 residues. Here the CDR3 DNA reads TGTGCCACCAGCACAGATCTGGACAGGGGGCCTCAGCCCCAGCATTTT. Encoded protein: CATSTDLDRGPQPQHF.

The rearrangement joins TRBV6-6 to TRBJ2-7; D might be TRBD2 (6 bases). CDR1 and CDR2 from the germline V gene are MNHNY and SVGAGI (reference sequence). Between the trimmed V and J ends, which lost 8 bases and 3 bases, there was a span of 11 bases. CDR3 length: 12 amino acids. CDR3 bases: TGTGCCAGCGGGGACTTCTACTACGAGCAGTACTTC. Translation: CASGDFYYEQYF.

The CDR3, as DNA: TGCAGCGTTGAAGGCGTAGGAGGTAATGAAAAACTGTTTTTT. Translated: CSVEGVGGNEKLFF. The rearrangement uses TRBV29-1 and TRBJ1-4; D uncertain. CDR1 is SQVTM, CDR2 ANQGSEA, per germline. The CDR3 length is 14 residues. V was pared by 1 base and J by 4 bases, with 10 bases between.

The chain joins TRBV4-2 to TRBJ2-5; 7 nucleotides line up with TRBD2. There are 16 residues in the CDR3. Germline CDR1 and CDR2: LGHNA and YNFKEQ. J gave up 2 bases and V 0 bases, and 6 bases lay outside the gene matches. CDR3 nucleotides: TGTGCCAGCAGCCAAGATCGGTCGCGGGGGCAAGAGACCCAGTACTTC. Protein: CASSQDRSRGQETQYF.

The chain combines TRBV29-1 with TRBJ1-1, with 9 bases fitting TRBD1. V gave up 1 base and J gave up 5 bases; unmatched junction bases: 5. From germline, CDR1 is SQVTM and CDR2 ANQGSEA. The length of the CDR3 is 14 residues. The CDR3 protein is CSVEGDRARTEAFF. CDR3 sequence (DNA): TGCAGCGTTGAAGGGGACAGGGCGAGGACTGAAGCTTTCTTT.

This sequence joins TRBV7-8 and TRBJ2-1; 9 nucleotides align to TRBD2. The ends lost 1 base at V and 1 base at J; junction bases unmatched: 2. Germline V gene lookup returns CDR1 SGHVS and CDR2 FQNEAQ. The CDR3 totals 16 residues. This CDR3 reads CASSLVAGDSYNEQFF. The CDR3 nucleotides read TGTGCCAGCAGCTTAGTAGCGGGAGATTCCTACAATGAGCAGTTCTTC.

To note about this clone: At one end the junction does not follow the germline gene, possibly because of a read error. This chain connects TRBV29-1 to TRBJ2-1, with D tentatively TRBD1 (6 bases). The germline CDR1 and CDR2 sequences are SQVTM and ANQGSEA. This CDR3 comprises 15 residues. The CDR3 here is CSVEDTGIPYNEQFF. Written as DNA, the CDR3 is TGCAGCGTCGAAGACACAGGGATCCCCTACAATGAGCAGTTCTTC.

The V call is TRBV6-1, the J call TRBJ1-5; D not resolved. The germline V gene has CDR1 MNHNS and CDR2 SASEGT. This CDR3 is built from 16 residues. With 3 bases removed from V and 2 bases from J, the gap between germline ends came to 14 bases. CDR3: CASSDRGSIGNQPQHF. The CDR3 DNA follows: TGTGCCAGCAGTGACCGCGGATCTATAGGCAATCAGCCCCAGCATTTT.

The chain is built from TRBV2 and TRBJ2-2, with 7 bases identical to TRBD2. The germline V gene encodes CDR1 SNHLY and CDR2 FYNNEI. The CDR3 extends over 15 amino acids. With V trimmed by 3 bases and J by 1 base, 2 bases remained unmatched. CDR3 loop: CASSEAGVNTGELFF. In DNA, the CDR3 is TGTGCCAGCAGTGAGGCGGGAGTGAACACCGGGGAGCTGTTTTTT. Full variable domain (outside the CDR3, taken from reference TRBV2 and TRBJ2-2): EPEVTQTPSHQVTQMGQEVILRCVPISNHLYFYWYRQILGQKVEFLVSFYNNEISEKSEIFDDQFSVERPDGSNFTLKIRSTKLEDSAMYFCASSEAGVNTGELFFGEGSRLTVL.

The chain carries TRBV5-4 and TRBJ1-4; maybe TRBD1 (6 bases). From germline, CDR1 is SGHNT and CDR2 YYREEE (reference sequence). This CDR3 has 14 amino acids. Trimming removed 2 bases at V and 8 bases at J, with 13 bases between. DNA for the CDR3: TGTGCCAGCAGCTTTGGGGGGGGCCCGGAAAAACTGTTTTTT. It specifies CASSFGGGPEKLFF.

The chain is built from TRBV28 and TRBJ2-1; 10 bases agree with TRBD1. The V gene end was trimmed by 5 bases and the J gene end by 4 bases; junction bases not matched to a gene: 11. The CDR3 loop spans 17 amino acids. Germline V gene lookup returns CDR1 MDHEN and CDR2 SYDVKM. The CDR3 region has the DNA TGTGCCAGCAGTGACTCGACAGGGGGCAGATCGTACAATGAGCAGTTCTTC. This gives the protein CASSDSTGGRSYNEQFF.

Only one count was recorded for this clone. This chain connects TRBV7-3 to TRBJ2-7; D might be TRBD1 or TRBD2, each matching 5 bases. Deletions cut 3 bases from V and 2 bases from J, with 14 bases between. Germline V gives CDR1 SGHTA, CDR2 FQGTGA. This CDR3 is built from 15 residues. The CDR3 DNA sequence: TGTGCCAGCAGCTTTAGTGTCGGGGCACCCTACGAGCAGTACTTC. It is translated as CASSFSVGAPYEQYF. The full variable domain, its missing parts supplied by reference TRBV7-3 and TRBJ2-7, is GAGVSQTPSNKVTEKGKYVELRCDPISGHTALYWYRQSLGQGPEFLIYFQGTGAADDSGLPNDRFFAVRPEGSVSTLKIQRTERGDSAVYLCASSFSVGAPYEQYFGPGTRLTVT.

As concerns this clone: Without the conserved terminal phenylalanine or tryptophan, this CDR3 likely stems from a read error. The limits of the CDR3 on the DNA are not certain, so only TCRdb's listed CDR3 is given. The CDR3 loop reads CASSLAYRVSPHL. This chain links TRBV5-8 with TRBJ1-2; the DNA was not used to check the table's D call, TRBD1. The CDR3 numbers 13 amino acids, ends counted. Germline V gene data show CDR1 as SGHTS and CDR2 as YDEGEE.

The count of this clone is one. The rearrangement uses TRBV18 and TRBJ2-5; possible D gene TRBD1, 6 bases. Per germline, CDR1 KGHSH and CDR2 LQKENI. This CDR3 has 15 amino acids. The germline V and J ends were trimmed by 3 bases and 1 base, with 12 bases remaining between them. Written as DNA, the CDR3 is TGTGCCAGCTCACCGAAACGGGACATCCAAGAGACCCAGTACTTC. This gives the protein CASSPKRDIQETQYF.

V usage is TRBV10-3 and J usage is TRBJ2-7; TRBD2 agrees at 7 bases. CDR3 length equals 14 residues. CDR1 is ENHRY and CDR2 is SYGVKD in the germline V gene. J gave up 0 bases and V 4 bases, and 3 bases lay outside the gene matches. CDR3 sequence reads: CAISGSGNSYEQYF. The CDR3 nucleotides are TGTGCCATCAGTGGAAGCGGGAACTCCTACGAGCAGTACTTC.

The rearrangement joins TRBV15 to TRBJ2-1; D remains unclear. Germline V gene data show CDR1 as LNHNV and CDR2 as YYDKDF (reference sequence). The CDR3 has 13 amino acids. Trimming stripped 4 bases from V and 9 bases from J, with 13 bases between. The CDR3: CATSIRSESEQFF. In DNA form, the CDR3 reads TGTGCCACCAGCATTCGGTCTGAAAGTGAGCAGTTCTTC.

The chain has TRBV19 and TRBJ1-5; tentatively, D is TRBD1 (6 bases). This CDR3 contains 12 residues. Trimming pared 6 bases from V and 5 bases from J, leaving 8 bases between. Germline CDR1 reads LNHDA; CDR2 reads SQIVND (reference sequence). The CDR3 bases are TGTGCCAGTAGGGCAGGGGATCAGCCCCAGCATTTT. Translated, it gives CASRAGDQPQHF. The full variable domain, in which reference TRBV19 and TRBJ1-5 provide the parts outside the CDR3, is DGGITQSPKYLFRKEGQNVTLSCEQNLNHDAMYWYRQDPGQGLRLIYYSQIVNDFQKGDIAEGYSVSREKKESFPLTVTSAQKNPTAFYLCASRAGDQPQHFGDGTRLSIL.

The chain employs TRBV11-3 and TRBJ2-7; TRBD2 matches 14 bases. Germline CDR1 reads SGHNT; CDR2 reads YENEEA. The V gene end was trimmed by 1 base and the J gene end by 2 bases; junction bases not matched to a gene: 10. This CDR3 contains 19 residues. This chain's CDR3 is CASSLGPGGLAGGPYEQYF. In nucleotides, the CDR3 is TGTGCCAGCAGCTTAGGCCCGGGTGGACTAGCGGGAGGCCCCTACGAGCAGTACTTC.

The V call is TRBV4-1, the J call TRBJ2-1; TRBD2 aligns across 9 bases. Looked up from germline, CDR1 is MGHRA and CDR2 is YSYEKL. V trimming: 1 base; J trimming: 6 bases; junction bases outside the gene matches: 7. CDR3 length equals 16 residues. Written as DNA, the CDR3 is TGCGCCAGCAGCCAAGCTCCGGGACTAGCACTCAATGAGCAGTTCTTC. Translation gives CASSQAPGLALNEQFF.

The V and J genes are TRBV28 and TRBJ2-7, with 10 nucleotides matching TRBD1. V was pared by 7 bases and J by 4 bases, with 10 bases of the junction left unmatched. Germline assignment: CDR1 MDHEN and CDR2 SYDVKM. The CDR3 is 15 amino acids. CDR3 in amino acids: CASTGQGQGFYEQYF. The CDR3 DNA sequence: TGTGCCAGCACGGGACAGGGACAGGGGTTTTACGAGCAGTACTTC.

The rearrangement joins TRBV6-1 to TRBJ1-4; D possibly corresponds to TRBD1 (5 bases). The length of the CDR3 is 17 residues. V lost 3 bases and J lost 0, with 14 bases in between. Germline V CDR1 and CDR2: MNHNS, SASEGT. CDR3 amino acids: CASSDGGLGATNEKLFF. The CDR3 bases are TGTGCCAGCAGTGACGGGGGGTTAGGAGCAACTAATGAAAAACTGTTTTTT.

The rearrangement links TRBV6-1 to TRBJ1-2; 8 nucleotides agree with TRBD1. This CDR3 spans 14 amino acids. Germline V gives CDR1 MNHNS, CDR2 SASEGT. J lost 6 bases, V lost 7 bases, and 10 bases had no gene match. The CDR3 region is CASTRTGMENGYTF. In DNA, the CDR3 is TGTGCCAGCACTCGGACAGGGATGGAGAATGGCTACACCTTC.